The entry that follows covers one TCR beta chain sequence. Antigen specificity is unknown. These data belong to a study of T cells after yellow fever vaccination. Findings of the study overall: Peaking faster, on day 5 versus 15, the secondary response was nonetheless weaker. Post-booster repertoires contained most primary-vaccination clones again (roughly 95% CD4, about 90% CD8).

MiXCR, run by TCRdb on the 5' RACE reads, gives a single entry per CDR3 protein. The sample has 340,000 or so distinct CDR3 sequences, approximately 12% seen once. Trimming removed 4 bases at V and 3 bases at J, with 10 bases between. This CDR3 contains 13 residues. Germline CDR1 reads SGHRS; CDR2 reads YFSETQ. The sample here was CD4+ T cells sorted from PBMCs, taken 15 days after the yellow fever booster vaccination. V and J are TRBV5-1 and TRBJ2-5, with TRBD2 as a possible D gene (7 bases). This receptor was identified in a young man who received the YFV17D yellow fever vaccine. CDR3 loop: CASSAGAEETQYF. CDR3 nucleotide sequence: TGCGCCAGCAGCGCGGGGGCCGAAGAGACCCAGTACTTC. The whole variable domain, remainder taken from reference TRBV5-1 and TRBJ2-5, is KAGVTQTPRYLIKTRGQQVTLSCSPISGHRSVSWYQQTPGQGLQFLFEYFSETQRNKGNFPGRFSGRQFSNSRSEMNVSTLELGDSALYLCASSAGAEETQYFGPGTRLLVL.